This T cell receptor (beta chain) derives from a study of early T cells in non-severe SARS-CoV-2 infection. Study background: RNA in bulk from unsorted whole blood was sequenced, and chains were unpaired. The study, taken as a whole, reports: VDJdb matching favored anti-spike CD8 responses, missing private and CD4 specificities.

The TCR library protocol attached unique molecular identifiers to the individual cDNA molecules. TCRdb re-analysed the 5' RACE reads in MiXCR, keeping a single row per CDR3 protein. This sample has roughly 100,000 distinct CDR3 sequences, with roughly 14% found just once. With regard to this clonotype: Its antigen is unidentified.

The CDR3 has 15 amino acids. V lost 2 bases and J 3 bases, leaving 12 bases between the germline ends. The germline CDR1 and CDR2 sequences are SGHAT and FQNNGV. The chain carries TRBV11-2 and TRBJ2-3; D is tentatively TRBD1 or TRBD2 (5 bases each). The sample taken for sequencing was whole blood. The receptor's source is an adult who was a healthcare worker with PCR-confirmed SARS-CoV-2 infection or an uninfected control (not recorded which). CDR3 DNA sequence: TGTGCCAGCAGCTTAAGCCAGGGCGGGACAGATACGCAGTATTTT. It yields the protein CASSLSQGGTDTQYF.